The present T cell receptor beta chain was sequenced within a study of cytomegalovirus exposure and HLA in healthy donors. Primers for the PCR totalled 60 Vbeta and 13 Jbeta. The protocol was immunoSEQ multiplex PCR, while the TCRdb copy is restricted to in-frame clones and leaves out a portion. Of some 200,000 clones listed, 82% are singletons. The CDR3 has 14 amino acids. Per the germline V gene, CDR1 is SGHNT and CDR2 is YYREEE (reference sequence). The V end lost 0 bases, the J end lost 0 bases, and 6 bases lay between the germline ends. This clone was detected a few times. Different DNA sequences within this sample yield the same CDR3.

Sequencing input: PBMCs. The chain carries TRBV5-4 and TRBJ1-2; D gene unclear. The receptor was isolated from a boy aged 2 to 10 in good health and CMV-seronegative. The chain's CDR3 is CASSLAGANYGYTF. CDR3 DNA sequence: TGTGCCAGCAGCTTGGCGGGTGCTAACTATGGCTACACCTTC.